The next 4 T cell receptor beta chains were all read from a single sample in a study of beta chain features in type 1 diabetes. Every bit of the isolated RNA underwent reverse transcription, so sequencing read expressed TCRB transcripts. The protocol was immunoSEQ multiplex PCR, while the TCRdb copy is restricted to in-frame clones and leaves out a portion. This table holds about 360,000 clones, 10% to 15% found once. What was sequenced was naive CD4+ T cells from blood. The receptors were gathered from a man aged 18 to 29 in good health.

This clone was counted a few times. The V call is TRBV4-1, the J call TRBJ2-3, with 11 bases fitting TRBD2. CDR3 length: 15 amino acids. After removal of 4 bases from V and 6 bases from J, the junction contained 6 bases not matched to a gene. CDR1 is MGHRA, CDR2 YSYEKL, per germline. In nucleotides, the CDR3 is TGCGCCAGCAGCCTACTAGCGGGAGTGGCGGATACGCAGTATTTT. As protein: CASSLLAGVADTQYF.

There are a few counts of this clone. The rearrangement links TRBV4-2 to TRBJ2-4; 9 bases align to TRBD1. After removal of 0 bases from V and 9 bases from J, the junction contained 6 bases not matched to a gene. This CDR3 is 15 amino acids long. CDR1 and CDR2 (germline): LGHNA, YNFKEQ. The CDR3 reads CASSQEGQGITIQYF. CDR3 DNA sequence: TGTGCCAGCAGCCAAGAGGGACAGGGAATTACCATTCAGTACTTC.

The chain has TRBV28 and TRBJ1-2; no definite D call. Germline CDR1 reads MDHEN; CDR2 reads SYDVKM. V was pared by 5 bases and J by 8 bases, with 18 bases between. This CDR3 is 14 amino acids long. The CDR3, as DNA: TGTGCCAGCAGTGAGGGTTTTGGGTATAGAGGCTACACCTTC. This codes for CASSEGFGYRGYTF.

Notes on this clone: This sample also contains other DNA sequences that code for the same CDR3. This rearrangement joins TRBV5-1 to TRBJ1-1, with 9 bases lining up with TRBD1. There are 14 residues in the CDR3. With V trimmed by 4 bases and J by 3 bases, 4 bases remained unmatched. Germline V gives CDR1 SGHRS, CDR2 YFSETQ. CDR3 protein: CASSPRTGDTEAFF. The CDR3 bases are TGCGCCAGCAGCCCACGGACAGGGGACACTGAAGCTTTCTTT.